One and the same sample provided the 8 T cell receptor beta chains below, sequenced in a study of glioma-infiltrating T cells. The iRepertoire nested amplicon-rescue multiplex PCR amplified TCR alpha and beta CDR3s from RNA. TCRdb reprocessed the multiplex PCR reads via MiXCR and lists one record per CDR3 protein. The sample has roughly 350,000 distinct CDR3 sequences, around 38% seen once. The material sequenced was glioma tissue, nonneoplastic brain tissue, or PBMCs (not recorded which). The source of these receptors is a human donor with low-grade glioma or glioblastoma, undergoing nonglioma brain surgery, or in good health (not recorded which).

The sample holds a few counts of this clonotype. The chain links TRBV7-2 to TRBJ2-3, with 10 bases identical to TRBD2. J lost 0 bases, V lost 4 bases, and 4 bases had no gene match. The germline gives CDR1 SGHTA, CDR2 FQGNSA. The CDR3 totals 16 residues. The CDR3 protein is CASSSLAGDSTDTQYF. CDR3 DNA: TGTGCCAGCAGCTCGCTAGCGGGAGATAGCACAGATACGCAGTATTTT.

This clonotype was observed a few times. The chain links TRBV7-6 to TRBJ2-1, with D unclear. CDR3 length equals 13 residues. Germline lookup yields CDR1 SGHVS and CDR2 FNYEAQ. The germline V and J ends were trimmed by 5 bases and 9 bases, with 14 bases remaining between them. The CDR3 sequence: CASSLVDAVEQFF. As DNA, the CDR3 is TGTGCCAGCAGCCTAGTTGACGCGGTTGAGCAGTTCTTC. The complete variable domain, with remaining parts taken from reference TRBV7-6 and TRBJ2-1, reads GAGVSQSPRYKVTKRGQDVALRCDPISGHVSLYWYRQALGQGPEFLTYFNYEAQQDKSGLPNDRFSAERPEGSISTLTIQRTEQRDSAMYRCASSLVDAVEQFFGPGTRLTVL.

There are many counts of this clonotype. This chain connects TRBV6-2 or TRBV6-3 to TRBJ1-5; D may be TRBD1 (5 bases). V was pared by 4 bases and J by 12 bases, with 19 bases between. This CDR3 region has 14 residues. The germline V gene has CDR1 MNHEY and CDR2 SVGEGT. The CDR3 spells CASSFRDSRRGQHF. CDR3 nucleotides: TGTGCCAGCAGTTTCCGGGACTCTCGAAGAGGCCAGCATTTT.

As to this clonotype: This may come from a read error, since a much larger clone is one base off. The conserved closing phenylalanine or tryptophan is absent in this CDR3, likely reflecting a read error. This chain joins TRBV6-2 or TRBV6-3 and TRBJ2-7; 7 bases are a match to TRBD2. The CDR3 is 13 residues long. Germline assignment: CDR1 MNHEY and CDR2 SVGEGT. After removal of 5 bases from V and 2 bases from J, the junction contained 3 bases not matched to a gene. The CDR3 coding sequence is TGTGCCAGCAGTGTTGCGGGAGCCTACGAGCAGTACCTC. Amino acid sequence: CASSVAGAYEQYL.

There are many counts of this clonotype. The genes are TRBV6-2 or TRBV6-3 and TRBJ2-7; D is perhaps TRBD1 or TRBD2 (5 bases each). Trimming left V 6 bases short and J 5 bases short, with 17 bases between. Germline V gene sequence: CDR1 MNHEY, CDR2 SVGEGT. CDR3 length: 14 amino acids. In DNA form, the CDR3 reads TGTGCCAGCAGACCGGGACGCACCCCGGACGAGCAGTACTTC. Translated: CASRPGRTPDEQYF.

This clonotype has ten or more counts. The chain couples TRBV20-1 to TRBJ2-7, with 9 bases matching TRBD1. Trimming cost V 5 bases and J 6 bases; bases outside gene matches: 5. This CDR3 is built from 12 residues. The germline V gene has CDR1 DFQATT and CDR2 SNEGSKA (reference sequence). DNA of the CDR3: TGCAGTGCTGGGACAGGGACCCCCGAGCAGTACTTC. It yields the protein CSAGTGTPEQYF.

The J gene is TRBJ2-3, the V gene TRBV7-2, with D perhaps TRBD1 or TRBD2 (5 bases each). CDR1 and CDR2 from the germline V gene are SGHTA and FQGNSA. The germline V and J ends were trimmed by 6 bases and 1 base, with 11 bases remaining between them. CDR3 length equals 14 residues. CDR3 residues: CASRTGPRTDTQYF. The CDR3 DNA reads TGTGCCAGCAGGACGGGGCCCCGCACAGATACGCAGTATTTT.

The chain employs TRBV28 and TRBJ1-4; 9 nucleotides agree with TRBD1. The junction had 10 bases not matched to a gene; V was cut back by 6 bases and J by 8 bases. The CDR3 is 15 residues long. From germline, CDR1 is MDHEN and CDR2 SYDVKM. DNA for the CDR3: TGTGCCAGCAGGGTTGGACAGGGGTGGAACGAAAAACTGTTTTTT. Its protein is CASRVGQGWNEKLFF.